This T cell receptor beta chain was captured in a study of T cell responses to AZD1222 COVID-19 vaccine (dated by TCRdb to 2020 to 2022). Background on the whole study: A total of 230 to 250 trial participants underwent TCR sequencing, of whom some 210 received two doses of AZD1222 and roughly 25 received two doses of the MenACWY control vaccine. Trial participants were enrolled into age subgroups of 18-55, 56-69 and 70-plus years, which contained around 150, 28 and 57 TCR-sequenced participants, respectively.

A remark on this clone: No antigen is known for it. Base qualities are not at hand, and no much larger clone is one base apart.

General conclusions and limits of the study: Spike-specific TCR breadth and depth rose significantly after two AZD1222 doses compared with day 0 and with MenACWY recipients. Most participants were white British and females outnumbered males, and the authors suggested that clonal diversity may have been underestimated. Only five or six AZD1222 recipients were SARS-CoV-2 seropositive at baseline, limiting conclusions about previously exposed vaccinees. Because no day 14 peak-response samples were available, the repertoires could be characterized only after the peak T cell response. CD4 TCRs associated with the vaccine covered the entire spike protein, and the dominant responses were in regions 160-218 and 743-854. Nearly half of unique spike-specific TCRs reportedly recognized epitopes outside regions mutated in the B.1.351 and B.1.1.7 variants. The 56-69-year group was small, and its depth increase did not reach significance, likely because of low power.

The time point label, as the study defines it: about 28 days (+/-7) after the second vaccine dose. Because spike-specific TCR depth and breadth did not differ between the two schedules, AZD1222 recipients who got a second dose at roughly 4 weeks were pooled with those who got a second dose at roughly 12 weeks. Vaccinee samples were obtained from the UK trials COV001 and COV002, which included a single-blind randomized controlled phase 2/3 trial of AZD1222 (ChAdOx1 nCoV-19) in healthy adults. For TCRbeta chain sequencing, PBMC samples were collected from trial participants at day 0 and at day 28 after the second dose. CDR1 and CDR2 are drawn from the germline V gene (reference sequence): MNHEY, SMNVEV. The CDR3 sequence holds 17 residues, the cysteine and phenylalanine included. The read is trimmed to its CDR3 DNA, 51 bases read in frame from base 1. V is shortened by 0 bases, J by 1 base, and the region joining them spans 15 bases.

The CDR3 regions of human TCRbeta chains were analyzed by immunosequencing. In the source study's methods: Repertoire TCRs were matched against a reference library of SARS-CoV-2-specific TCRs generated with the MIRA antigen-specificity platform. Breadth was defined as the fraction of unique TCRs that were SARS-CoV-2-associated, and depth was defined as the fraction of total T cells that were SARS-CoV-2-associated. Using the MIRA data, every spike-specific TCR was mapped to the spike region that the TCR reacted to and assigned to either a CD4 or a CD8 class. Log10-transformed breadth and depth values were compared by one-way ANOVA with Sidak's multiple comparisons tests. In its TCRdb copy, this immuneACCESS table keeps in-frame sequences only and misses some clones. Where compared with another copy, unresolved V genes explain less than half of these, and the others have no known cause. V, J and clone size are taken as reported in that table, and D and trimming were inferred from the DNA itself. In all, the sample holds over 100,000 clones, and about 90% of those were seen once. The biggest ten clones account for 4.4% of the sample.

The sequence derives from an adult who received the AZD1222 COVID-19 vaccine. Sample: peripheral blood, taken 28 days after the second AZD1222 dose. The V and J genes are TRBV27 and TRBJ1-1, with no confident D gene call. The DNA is TGTGCCAGCAGTTTATCCCAACTTACCAAGGGGAACACTGAAGCTTTCTTT. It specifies CASSLSQLTKGNTEAFF.